A single sample is the source of the 26 T cell receptor beta chains below, sequenced in a study of Graves' ophthalmopathy and Graves' hyperthyroidism. RNA transcripts were the source from which TCR beta CDR3 regions were amplified. RT-PCR in the first round used HTBI primers; a second-round multiplex PCR followed. TCRdb analysed the multiplex PCR reads with MiXCR anew, one entry per CDR3 protein. Counted here are 650,000 to 900,000 distinct CDR3 sequences, around 40% occurring once; the ten biggest clones make up 44%. Source material: peripheral blood. The source of these receptors is an adult man with Graves' ophthalmopathy.

This clonotype occurred a few times. The chain uses TRBV28 and TRBJ1-2; no reliable D call. The V end was cut by 5 bases, the J end by 8 bases, with 9 bases between. CDR3 length: 11 amino acids. Germline V gene sequence: CDR1 MDHEN, CDR2 SYDVKM. The CDR3 sequence: CASSAPWGYTF. In DNA form, the CDR3 reads TGTGCCAGCAGTGCCCCGTGGGGCTACACCTTC.

The gene calls are TRBV15 and TRBJ1-2; tentatively, D is TRBD1 (6 bases). CDR1 and CDR2 (germline): LNHNV, YYDKDF (reference sequence). The germline V and J ends were trimmed by 0 bases and 5 bases, with 16 bases remaining between them. The CDR3 is 16 residues long. DNA for the CDR3: TGTGCCACCAGCAGAGATCGGGCGACAGGACCATATGGCTACACCTTC. It yields the protein CATSRDRATGPYGYTF.

This clonotype was observed at least ten times. The J gene is TRBJ2-7, the V gene TRBV9; TRBD2 matches 8 bases. The CDR3 has 13 residues. V gave up 0 bases and J gave up 6 bases; unmatched junction bases: 2. Germline CDR1 reads SGDLS; CDR2 reads YYNGEE. The CDR3 nucleotides are TGTGCCAGCAGCGTAGCGGGAGGGTCCGAGCAGTACTTC. It specifies CASSVAGGSEQYF.

The chain employs TRBV25-1 and TRBJ1-1; 7 positions agree with TRBD1. Germline assignment: CDR1 MGHDK and CDR2 SYGVNS. The CDR3 totals 13 residues. The V and J ends lost 8 bases and 7 bases, in that order; junction bases with no gene match: 10. DNA of the CDR3: TGTGCCAGCTTAAACGGGCGGGACAGTGAAGCTTTCTTT. It yields the protein CASLNGRDSEAFF.

This clonotype was detected many times. The chain carries TRBV24-1 and TRBJ1-1, with a weak D call TRBD1 (6 bases). Trimming took 3 bases from V and 5 from J, leaving 9 bases between them. The CDR3 is 13 residues long. Per germline, CDR1 KGHDR and CDR2 SFDVKD. The CDR3, as DNA: TGTGCCACCAGTGATGCAGGGGAGACTGAAGCTTTCTTT. Amino acids: CATSDAGETEAFF.

Many counts were recorded for this clonotype. The CDR3 here is CASSHTTQETQYF. The CDR3 DNA sequence: TGTGCCAGCAGCCACACTACGCAAGAGACCCAGTACTTC. This sequence joins TRBV6-1 and TRBJ2-5; D not resolved. Germline assignment: CDR1 MNHNS and CDR2 SASEGT. The V end lost 6 bases, the J end lost 2 bases, and 10 bases lay between the germline ends. The CDR3 runs 13 residues.

This clonotype was recorded many times. V gene TRBV24-1 combines with J gene TRBJ1-4, with TRBD1 matching over 10 bases. CDR3 length: 15 residues. Germline CDR1 is KGHDR and CDR2 is SFDVKD. J gave up 4 bases and V 7 bases, and 5 bases lay outside the gene matches. CDR3: CATSGGTGDNEKLFF. The CDR3 DNA follows: TGTGCCACCAGCGGGGGGACAGGGGATAATGAAAAACTGTTTTTT.

The chain combines TRBV12-3 or TRBV12-4 with TRBJ2-7; TRBD1 or TRBD2 may be the D gene (5 bases each). The CDR3 is 12 residues long. Trimming stripped 5 bases from V and 6 bases from J, with 11 bases between. CDR3: CASSLGPFEQYF. The CDR3 DNA sequence: TGTGCCAGCAGTCTGGGACCTTTCGAGCAGTACTTC.

There are a few counts of this clonotype. V and J are TRBV5-5 and TRBJ2-5, with D unclear. This CDR3 contains 14 residues. CDR1 and CDR2 from the germline V gene are SGHKS and YYEKEE (reference sequence). Trimming pared 7 bases from V and 0 bases from J, leaving 13 bases between. In DNA, the CDR3 is TGTGCCAGCTCACCAGCTGGGAACCAAGAGACCCAGTACTTC. Translating it yields CASSPAGNQETQYF.

This sequence joins TRBV25-1 and TRBJ1-6; D is undetermined. The V gene's germline CDR1 is MGHDK and CDR2 SYGVNS. V was trimmed by 8 bases and J by 8 bases, leaving 16 bases between them. The length of the CDR3 is 14 residues. In nucleotides, the CDR3 is TGTGCCAGCTCACGGACCCAGATGGATTCACCCCTCCACTTT. It codes for CASSRTQMDSPLHF.

The chain recombines TRBV14 with TRBJ2-5; possible D gene TRBD1, 6 bases. This CDR3 has 18 residues. V lost 0 bases to trimming and J lost 0 bases, with 17 bases between them. Germline V gene lookup returns CDR1 SGHDN and CDR2 FVKESK. CDR3 sequence reads: CASSQDRFRTVNQETQYF. Here the CDR3 DNA reads TGTGCCAGCAGCCAAGATCGATTTCGGACAGTTAACCAAGAGACCCAGTACTTC.

This clonotype was seen ten or more times. The chain recombines TRBV7-2 with TRBJ2-5, with D hard to call. The CDR3 totals 15 residues. CDR1 is SGHTA and CDR2 is FQGNSA in the germline V gene. V lost 0 bases to trimming and J lost 2 bases, with 10 bases between them. The chain's CDR3 is CASSLAVGRQETQYF. The CDR3 region has the DNA TGTGCCAGCAGCTTAGCGGTAGGCAGACAAGAGACCCAGTACTTC.

This clonotype appeared once. The J gene is TRBJ1-4, the V gene TRBV11-1; TRBD1 agrees at 7 bases. The length of the CDR3 is 15 residues. Germline-derived CDR1 and CDR2 are SGHAT and FQDESV (reference sequence). Trimming at V came to 3 bases and at J to 7 bases, leaving 8 bases not matched to a gene. The DNA of the CDR3 is TGTGCCAGCAGCTTGGACAGGACGAGCCCTGAAAAACTGTTTTTT. Translation: CASSLDRTSPEKLFF.

This clonotype was observed a few times. This sequence joins TRBV29-1 and TRBJ2-7, with 14 bases matching TRBD2. The CDR3 extends over 17 amino acids. Germline loops: CDR1 SQVTM, CDR2 ANQGSEA. Trimming took 3 bases from V and 6 from J; bases not matched to a gene: 13. The CDR3 DNA follows: TGCAGCGTTGATGAAAAGCAGACTAGCGGGAGGGCATGCGAGCAGTACTTC. It specifies CSVDEKQTSGRACEQYF.

This clonotype was seen at least ten times. V usage is TRBV29-1 and J usage is TRBJ2-7; TRBD1 agrees at 10 bases. The CDR3 totals 13 residues. CDR1 and CDR2 (germline): SQVTM, ANQGSEA. After removal of 7 bases from V and 2 bases from J, the junction contained 5 bases not matched to a gene. The CDR3 is CSARQGATYEQYF. The CDR3 nucleotides read TGCAGCGCAAGACAGGGGGCGACCTACGAGCAGTACTTC.

This clonotype was counted many times. The chain combines TRBV29-1 with TRBJ2-5; D is unclear. The CDR3 covers 11 residues. Germline CDR1 and CDR2: SQVTM and ANQGSEA. Trimming cost V 5 bases and J 5 bases, with 9 bases left between them. The CDR3 DNA sequence: TGCAGCGTTAAGGACGTCGAGACCCAGTACTTC. This gives the protein CSVKDVETQYF.

Turning to this clonotype: One end of the junction fails to match germline, which may point to a read error. This chain connects TRBV7-2 to TRBJ2-3; D perhaps matches TRBD2 (6 bases). CDR1 is SGHTA, CDR2 FQGNSA, per germline. The CDR3 consists of 17 residues. CDR3 DNA: TGCGCCAGCAGCCCAGAGGAGGCGGGAATTAGCACAGATACGCAGTATTTT. This sequence encodes CASSPEEAGISTDTQYF.

This chain connects TRBV5-1 to TRBJ2-5; D gene unclear. This CDR3 is 14 amino acids long. Trimming removed 3 bases from V and 5 bases from J, with 14 bases in between. Germline V lookup: CDR1 SGHRS, CDR2 YFSETQ. Written as DNA, the CDR3 is TGCGCCAGCAGCTGGACCGACCCCCGGGAGACCCAGTACTTC. Translated: CASSWTDPRETQYF.

The V and J genes are TRBV24-1 and TRBJ2-7; TRBD1 matches 7 bases. Germline CDR1 and CDR2: KGHDR and SFDVKD. V dropped 4 bases and J dropped 4; count of bases not matched to a gene: 12. The CDR3 has 16 residues. CDR3 sequence (DNA): TGTGCCACCAGTGACCCTTCGACAGGGTTGGGGTACGAGCAGTACTTC. This sequence encodes CATSDPSTGLGYEQYF.

The table lists this clonotype with a few counts. The CDR3 sequence is CASSPDKIDRSVTIYF. CDR3 sequence (DNA): TGTGCCAGCAGCCCCGATAAGATAGACAGGTCCGTCACCATATATTTT. V gene TRBV7-8 combines with J gene TRBJ1-3; D is possibly TRBD1 (6 bases). In germline, CDR1 is SGHVS, CDR2 FQNEAQ. This CDR3 comprises 16 residues. The V end was cut by 5 bases, the J end by 9 bases, with 23 bases between. Looking up the rest from reference TRBV7-8 and TRBJ1-3 gives the full variable domain: GAGVSQSPRYKVAKRGQDVALRCDPISGHVSLFWYQQALGQGPEFLTYFQNEAQLDKSGLPSDRFFAERPEGSVSTLKIQRTQQEDSAVYLCASSPDKIDRSVTIYFGEGSWLTVV.

A remark on this clonotype: The conserved phenylalanine or tryptophan normally closing the CDR3 is absent here, so this likely arose from a read error. This chain links TRBV20-1 with TRBJ2-7; either TRBD1 or TRBD2 may fit D (5 bases each). The germline CDR1 and CDR2 sequences are DFQATT and SNEGSKA (reference sequence). The CDR3 covers 14 residues. The V end lost 2 bases, the J end lost 0 bases, and 11 bases lay between the germline ends. Here the CDR3 DNA reads TGCAGTGCTAGATATGACGGGGCCTCCTACGAGCAGTACTGC. It is translated as CSARYDGASYEQYC.

The rearrangement links TRBV10-3 to TRBJ1-5, with 8 positions matching TRBD1. From germline, CDR1 is ENHRY and CDR2 SYGVKD. This CDR3 has 13 amino acids. V gave up 6 bases and J gave up 6 bases; unmatched junction bases: 4. The CDR3 DNA follows: TGTGCCATCAGGACAGGGGTCAGTCAGCCCCAGCATTTT. Translation gives CAIRTGVSQPQHF.

The chain uses TRBV15 and TRBJ2-7; TRBD1 aligns across 9 bases. CDR1 is LNHNV and CDR2 is YYDKDF in the germline V gene (reference sequence). CDR3 size: 14 residues. V lost 0 bases, J lost 3 bases, and 0 bases stayed unmatched. The CDR3 sequence: CATSRETGGYEQYF. In DNA, the CDR3 is TGTGCCACCAGCAGAGAGACAGGGGGCTACGAGCAGTACTTC.

This clonotype was recorded many times. V and J are TRBV10-3 and TRBJ2-7; D remains unclear. This CDR3 has 13 residues. CDR1 is ENHRY, CDR2 SYGVKD, per germline. Trimming stripped 3 bases from V and 5 bases from J, with 11 bases between. CDR3 sequence: CAISDAGSDEQYF. The CDR3 bases are TGTGCCATCAGTGATGCCGGCTCGGACGAGCAGTACTTC.

At least ten counts were recorded for this clonotype. This chain joins TRBV7-2 and TRBJ2-7, with 13 bases that match TRBD2. V lost 3 bases to trimming and J lost 1 base; unmatched junction nucleotides: 9. Looked up from germline, CDR1 is SGHTA and CDR2 is FQGNSA. The CDR3 is 18 amino acids. The CDR3 protein is CASSFHRTSGSSSYEQYF. CDR3 nucleotides: TGTGCCAGCAGCTTCCATAGGACTAGCGGGAGTAGTTCCTACGAGCAGTACTTC.

This chain links TRBV29-1 with TRBJ2-6; D is unresolved. Germline V CDR1 and CDR2: SQVTM, ANQGSEA. The CDR3 has 14 amino acids. V was cut by 4 bases and J by 4 bases, with 11 bases left in between. CDR3 nucleotide sequence: TGCAGCGTTGCAGGTTGGACCGGGGCCAACGTCCTGACTTTC. Translated: CSVAGWTGANVLTF.